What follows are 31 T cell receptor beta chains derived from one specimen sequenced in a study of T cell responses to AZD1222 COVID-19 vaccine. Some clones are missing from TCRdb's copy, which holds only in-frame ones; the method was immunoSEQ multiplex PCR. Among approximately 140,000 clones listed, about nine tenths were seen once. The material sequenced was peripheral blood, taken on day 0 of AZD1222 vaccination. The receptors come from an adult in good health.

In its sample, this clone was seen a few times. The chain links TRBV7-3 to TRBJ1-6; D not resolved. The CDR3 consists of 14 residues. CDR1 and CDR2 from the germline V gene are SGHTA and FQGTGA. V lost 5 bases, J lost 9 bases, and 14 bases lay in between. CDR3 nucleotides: TGTGCCAGCAGCCCCGCCGCGGGAGGTTCACCCCTCCACTTT. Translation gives CASSPAAGGSPLHF.

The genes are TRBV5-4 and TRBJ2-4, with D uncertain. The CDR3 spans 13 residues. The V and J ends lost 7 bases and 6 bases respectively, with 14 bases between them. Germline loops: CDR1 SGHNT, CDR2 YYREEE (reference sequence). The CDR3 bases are TGTGCCAGCTGCTCCGACACATCAAACATTCAGTACTTC. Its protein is CASCSDTSNIQYF.

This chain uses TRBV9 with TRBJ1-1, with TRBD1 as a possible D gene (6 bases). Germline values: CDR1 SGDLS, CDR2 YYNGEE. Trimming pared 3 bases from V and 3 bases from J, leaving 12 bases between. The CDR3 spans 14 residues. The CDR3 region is CASSARQEHTEAFF. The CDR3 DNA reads TGTGCCAGCAGCGCTCGACAGGAGCACACTGAAGCTTTCTTT.

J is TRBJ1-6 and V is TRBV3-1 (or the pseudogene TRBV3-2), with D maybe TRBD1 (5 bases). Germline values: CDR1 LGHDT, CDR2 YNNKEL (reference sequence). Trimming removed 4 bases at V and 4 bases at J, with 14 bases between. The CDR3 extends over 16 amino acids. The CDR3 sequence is CASSRPSRGYNSPLHF. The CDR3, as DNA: TGTGCCAGCAGCCGCCCGTCTAGGGGATATAATTCACCCCTCCACTTT.

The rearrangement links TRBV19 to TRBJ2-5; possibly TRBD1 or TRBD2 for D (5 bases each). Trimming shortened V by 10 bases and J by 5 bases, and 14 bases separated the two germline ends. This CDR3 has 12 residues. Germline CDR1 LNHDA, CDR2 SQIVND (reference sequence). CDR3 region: CATGTWGETQYF. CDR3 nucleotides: TGTGCCACCGGGACCTGGGGGGAGACCCAGTACTTC.

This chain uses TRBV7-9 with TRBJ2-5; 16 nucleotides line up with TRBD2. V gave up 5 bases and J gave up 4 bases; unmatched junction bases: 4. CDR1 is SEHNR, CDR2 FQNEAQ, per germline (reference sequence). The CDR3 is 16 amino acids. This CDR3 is CASSRGTSGRVETQYF. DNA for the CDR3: TGTGCCAGCAGCCGTGGGACTAGCGGGAGGGTAGAGACCCAGTACTTC.

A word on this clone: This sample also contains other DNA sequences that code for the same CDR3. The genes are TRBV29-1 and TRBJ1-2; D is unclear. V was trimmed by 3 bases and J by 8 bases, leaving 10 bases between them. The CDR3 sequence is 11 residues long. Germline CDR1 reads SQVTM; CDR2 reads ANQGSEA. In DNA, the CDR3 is TGCAGCGTTGACGGCTCGGGAGGCTACACCTTC. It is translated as CSVDGSGGYTF. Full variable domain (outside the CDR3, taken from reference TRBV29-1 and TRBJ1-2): SAVISQKPSRDICQRGTSLTIQCQVDSQVTMMFWYRQQPGQSLTLIATANQGSEATYESGFVIDKFPISRPNLTFSTLTVSNMSPEDSSIYLCSVDGSGGYTFGSGTRLTVV.

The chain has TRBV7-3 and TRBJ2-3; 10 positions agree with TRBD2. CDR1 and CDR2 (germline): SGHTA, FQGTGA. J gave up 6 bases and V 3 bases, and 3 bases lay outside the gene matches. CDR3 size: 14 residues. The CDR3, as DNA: TGTGCCAGCAGCTTTAGCGGGAGGAGGGATACGCAGTATTTT. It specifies CASSFSGRRDTQYF.

This chain's CDR3 is CASSPRTGGDYSNQPQHF. DNA for the CDR3: TGTGCCAGTAGTCCTCGGACAGGGGGAGACTATAGCAATCAGCCCCAGCATTTT. The chain employs TRBV19 and TRBJ1-5; TRBD1 aligns across 10 bases. The CDR3 sequence is 18 residues long. J was trimmed by 0 bases and V by 5 bases; bases with no gene match: 10. Germline V lookup: CDR1 LNHDA, CDR2 SQIVND (reference sequence).

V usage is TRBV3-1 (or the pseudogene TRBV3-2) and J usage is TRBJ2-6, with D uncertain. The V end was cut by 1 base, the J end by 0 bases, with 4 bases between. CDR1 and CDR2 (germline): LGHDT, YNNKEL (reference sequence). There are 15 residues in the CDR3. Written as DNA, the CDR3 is TGTGCCAGCAGCCAAGGAGTCTCTGGGGCCAACGTCCTGACTTTC. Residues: CASSQGVSGANVLTF.

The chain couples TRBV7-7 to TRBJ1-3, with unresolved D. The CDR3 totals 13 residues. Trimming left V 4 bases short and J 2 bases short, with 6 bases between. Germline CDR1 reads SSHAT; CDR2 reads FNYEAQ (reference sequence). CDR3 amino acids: CASSSGTGNTIYF. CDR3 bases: TGTGCCAGCAGCTCCGGGACTGGAAACACCATATATTTT. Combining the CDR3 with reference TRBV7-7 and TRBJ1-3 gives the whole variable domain GAGVSQSPRYKVTKRGQDVTLRCDPISSHATLYWYQQALGQGPEFLTYFNYEAQPDKSGLPSDRFSAERPEGSISTLTIQRTEQRDSAMYRCASSSGTGNTIYFGEGSWLTVV.

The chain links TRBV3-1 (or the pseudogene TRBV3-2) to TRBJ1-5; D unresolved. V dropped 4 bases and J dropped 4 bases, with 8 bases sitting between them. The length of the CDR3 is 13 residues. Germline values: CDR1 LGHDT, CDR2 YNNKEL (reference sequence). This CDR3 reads CASSPEPNQPQHF. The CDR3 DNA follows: TGTGCCAGCAGCCCAGAGCCGAATCAGCCCCAGCATTTT.

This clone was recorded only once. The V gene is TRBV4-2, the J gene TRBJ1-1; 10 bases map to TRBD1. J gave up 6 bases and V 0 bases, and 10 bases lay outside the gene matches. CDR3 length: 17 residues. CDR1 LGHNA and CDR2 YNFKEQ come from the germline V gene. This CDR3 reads CASSQDLARDRGPEAFF. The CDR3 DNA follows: TGTGCCAGCAGCCAAGATCTCGCTCGGGACAGGGGCCCTGAAGCTTTCTTT.

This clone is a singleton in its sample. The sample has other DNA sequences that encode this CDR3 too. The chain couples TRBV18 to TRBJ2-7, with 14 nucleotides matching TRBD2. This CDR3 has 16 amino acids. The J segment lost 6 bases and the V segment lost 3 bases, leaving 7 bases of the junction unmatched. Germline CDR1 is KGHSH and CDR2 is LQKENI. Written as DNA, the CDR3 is TGTGCCAGCTCACCGGGACTAGCGGGAGATGCCTCCGAGCAGTACTTC. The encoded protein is CASSPGLAGDASEQYF.

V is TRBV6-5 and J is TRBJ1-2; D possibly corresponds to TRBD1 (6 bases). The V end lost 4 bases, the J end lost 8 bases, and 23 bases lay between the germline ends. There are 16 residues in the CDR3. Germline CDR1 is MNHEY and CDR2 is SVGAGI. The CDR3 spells CASSSPRRGQSYGYTF. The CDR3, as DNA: TGTGCCAGCAGTTCCCCCCGGCGGGGACAATCGTACGGCTACACCTTC.

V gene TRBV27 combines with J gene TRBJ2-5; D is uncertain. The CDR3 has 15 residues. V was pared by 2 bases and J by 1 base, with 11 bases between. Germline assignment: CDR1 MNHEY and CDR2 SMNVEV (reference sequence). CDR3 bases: TGTGCCAGCAGTTTAGACGCAGGTACCCAAGAGACCCAGTACTTC. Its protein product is CASSLDAGTQETQYF.

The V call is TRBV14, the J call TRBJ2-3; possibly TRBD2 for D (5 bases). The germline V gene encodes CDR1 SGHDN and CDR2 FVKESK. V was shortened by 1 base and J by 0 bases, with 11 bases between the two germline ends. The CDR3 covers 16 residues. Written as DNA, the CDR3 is TGTGCCAGCAGCCAAGTGTCTGGACTTAGCACAGATACGCAGTATTTT. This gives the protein CASSQVSGLSTDTQYF.

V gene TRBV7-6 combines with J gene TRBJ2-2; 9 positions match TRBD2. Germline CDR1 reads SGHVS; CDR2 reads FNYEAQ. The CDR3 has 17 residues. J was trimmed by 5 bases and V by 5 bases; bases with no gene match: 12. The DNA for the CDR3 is TGTGCCAGCAGCCGCTCTTCGGCGGGGGGGCCAACCGGGGAGCTGTTTTTT. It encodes CASSRSSAGGPTGELFF.

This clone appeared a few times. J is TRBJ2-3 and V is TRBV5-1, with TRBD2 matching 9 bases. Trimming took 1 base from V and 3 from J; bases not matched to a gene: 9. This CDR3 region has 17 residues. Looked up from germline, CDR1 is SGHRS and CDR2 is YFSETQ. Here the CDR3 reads CASSLPEVSGRTDTQYF. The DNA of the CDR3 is TGCGCCAGCAGCTTGCCGGAAGTTAGCGGGAGAACAGATACGCAGTATTTT.

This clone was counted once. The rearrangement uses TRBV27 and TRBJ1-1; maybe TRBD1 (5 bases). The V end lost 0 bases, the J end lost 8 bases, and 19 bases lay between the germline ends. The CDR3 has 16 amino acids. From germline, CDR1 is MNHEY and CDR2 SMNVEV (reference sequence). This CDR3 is CASSLSGTAVRWEAFF. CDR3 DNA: TGTGCCAGCAGTTTATCTGGGACCGCTGTTCGGTGGGAAGCTTTCTTT.

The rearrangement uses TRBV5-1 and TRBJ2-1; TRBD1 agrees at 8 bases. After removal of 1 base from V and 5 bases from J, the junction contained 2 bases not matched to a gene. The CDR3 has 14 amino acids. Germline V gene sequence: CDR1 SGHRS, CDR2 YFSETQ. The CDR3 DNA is TGCGCCAGCAGCTTGACAGGGGGGAACAATGAGCAGTTCTTC. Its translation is CASSLTGGNNEQFF.

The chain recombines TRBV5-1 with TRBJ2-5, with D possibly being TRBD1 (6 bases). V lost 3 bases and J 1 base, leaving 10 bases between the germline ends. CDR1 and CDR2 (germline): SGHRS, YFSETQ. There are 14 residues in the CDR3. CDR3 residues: CASSSQGVQETQYF. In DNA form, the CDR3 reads TGCGCCAGCAGCTCACAGGGAGTCCAAGAGACCCAGTACTTC.

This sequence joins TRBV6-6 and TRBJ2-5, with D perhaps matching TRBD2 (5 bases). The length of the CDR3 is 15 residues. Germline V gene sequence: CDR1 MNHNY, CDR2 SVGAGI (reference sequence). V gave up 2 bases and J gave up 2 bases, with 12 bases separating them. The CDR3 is CASSYSGPRQETQYF. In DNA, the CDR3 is TGTGCCAGCAGTTACAGCGGCCCTCGACAAGAGACCCAGTACTTC.

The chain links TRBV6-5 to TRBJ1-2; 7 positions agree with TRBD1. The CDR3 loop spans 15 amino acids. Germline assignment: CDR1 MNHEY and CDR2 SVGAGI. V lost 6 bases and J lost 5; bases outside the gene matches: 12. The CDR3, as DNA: TGTGCCAGCAGACCCGCGGGACAGACCACTTATGGCTACACCTTC. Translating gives CASRPAGQTTYGYTF.

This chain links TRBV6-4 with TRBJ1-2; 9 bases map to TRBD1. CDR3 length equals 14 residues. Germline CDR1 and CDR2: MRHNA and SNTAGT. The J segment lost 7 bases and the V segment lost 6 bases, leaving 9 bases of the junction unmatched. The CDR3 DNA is TGTGCCAGCAGCAGAGACAGGGGGATCTCTGGCTACACCTTC. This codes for CASSRDRGISGYTF.

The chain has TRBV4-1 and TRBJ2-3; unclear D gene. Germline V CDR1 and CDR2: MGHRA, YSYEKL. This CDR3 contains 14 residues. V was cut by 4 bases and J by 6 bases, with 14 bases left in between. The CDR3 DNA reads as TGCGCCAGCAGCCTCCTTGAGCCCCAGGATACGCAGTATTTT. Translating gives CASSLLEPQDTQYF.

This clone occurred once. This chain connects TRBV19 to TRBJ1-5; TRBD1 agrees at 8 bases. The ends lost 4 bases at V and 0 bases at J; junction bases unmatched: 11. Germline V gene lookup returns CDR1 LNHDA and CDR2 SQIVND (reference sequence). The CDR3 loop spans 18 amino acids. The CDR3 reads CASSTLQGGTYSNQPQHF. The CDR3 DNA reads TGTGCCAGTAGTACATTACAGGGGGGGACCTATAGCAATCAGCCCCAGCATTTT.

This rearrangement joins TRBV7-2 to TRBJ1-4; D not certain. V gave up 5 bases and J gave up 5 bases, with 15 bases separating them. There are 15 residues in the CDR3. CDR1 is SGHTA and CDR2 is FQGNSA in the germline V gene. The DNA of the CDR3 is TGTGCCAGCAGCACAAGTCAAGGGTTCAATGAAAAACTGTTTTTT. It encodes CASSTSQGFNEKLFF.

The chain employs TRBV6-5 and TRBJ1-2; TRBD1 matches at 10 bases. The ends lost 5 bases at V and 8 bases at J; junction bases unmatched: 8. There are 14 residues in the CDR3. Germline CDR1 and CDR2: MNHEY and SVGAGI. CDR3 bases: TGTGCCAGCAGTCGACCGGGACAGGGGATGGGCTACACCTTC. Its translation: CASSRPGQGMGYTF.

CDR3 region: CASSLGLASSYEQYF. The CDR3 nucleotides read TGTGCCAGCAGCTTGGGGCTAGCGAGCTCCTACGAGCAGTACTTC. The chain recombines TRBV5-5 with TRBJ2-7; D is perhaps TRBD2 (6 bases). V was cut by 0 bases and J by 0 bases, with 10 bases left in between. The CDR3 is made up of 15 amino acids. Germline V gene sequence: CDR1 SGHKS, CDR2 YYEKEE (reference sequence).

CDR3 coding DNA: TGTGCCAGCAGTTGGGGGCAGGGAGGGACCGGGGAGCTGTTTTTT. This gives the protein CASSWGQGGTGELFF. V and J are TRBV27 and TRBJ2-2, with D maybe TRBD2 (7 bases). Trimming removed 4 bases from V and 5 bases from J, with 14 bases in between. Germline values: CDR1 MNHEY, CDR2 SMNVEV (reference sequence). The CDR3 sequence is 15 residues long.